This T cell receptor beta chain was captured by sequencing in a study of blood T cell repertoires in COVID-19. Overall study context: The study drew acute and convalescent COVID-19 samples from the United States, Italy and Spain. The analysed material was cDNA or gDNA that came from T cells, B-cell-depleted T cells, or PBMCs.

CDR3 length equals 14 residues. The V and J ends lost 4 bases and 4 bases respectively, with 13 bases between them. CDR1 LNHDA and CDR2 SQIVND come from the germline V gene (reference sequence). Original analysis: Amplification from reference gene primers served as the basis for estimated nucleated cell counts. Profiled with immunoSEQ multiplex PCR; TCRdb holds only in-frame clones, not every one. The V and J calls and clone size were taken over from that table, and D and trimming were inferred from the DNA. The table records 40,000 to 55,000 clones, about 83% of them present only once. Sequenced material: peripheral blood. V gene TRBV19 combines with J gene TRBJ1-1; weak D call: TRBD1 (5 bases). This TCR was sampled from a human donor in a cohort sampled during active COVID-19. CDR3 in amino acids: CASSNQGVGTEAFF. In nucleotides, the CDR3 is TGTGCCAGTAGTAACCAGGGTGTCGGCACTGAAGCTTTCTTT.